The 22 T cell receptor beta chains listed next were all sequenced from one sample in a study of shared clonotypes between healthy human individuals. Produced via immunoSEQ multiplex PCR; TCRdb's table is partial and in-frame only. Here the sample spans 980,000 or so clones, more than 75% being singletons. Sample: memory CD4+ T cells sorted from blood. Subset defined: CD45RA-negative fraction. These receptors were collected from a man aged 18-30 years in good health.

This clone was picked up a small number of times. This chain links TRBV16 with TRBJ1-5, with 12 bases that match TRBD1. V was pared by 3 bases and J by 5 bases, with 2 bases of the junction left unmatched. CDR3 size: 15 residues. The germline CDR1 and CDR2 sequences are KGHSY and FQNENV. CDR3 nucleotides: TGTGCCAGCAGCCACGGGACAGGGGGCCATCAGCCCCAGCATTTT. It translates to CASSHGTGGHQPQHF.

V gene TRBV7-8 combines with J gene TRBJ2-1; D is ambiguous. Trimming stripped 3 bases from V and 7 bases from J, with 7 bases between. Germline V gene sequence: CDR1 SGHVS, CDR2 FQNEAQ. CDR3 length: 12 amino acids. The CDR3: CASSFIGNEQFF. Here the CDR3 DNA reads TGTGCCAGCAGCTTTATCGGTAATGAGCAGTTCTTC.

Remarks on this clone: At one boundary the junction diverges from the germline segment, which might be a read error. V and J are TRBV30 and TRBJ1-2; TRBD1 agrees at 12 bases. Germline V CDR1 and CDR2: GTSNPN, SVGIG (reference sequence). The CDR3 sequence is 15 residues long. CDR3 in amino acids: CAWSVQGQGARGYAF. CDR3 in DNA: TGTGCCTGGAGTGTACAGGGACAGGGGGCGAGAGGCTACGCCTTC.

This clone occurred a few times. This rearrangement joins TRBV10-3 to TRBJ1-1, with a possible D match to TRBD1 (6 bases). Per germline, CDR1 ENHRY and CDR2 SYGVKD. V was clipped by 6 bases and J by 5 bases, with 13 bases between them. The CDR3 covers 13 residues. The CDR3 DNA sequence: TGTGCCATCAGGAAGGACAGTTTTACTGAAGCTTTCTTT. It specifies CAIRKDSFTEAFF.

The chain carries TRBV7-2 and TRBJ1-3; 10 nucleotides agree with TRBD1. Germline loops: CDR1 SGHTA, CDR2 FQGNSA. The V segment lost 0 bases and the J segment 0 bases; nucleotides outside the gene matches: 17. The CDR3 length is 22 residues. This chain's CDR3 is CASSLAVRDRGSVKPSGNTIYF. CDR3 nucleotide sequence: TGTGCCAGCAGCTTAGCCGTTAGGGACAGGGGATCCGTCAAACCCTCTGGAAACACCATATATTTT.

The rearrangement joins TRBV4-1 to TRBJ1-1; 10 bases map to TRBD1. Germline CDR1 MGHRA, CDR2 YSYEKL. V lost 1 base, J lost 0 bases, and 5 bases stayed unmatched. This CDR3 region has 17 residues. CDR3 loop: CASSQAGQGMMNTEAFF. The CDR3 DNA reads TGCGCCAGCAGCCAAGCGGGACAGGGGATGATGAACACTGAAGCTTTCTTT.

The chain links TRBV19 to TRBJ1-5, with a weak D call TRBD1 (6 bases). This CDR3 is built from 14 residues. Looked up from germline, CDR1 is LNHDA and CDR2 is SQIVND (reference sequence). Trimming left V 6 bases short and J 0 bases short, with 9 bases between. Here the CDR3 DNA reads TGTGCCAGTAGGACAGGTACTAGCAATCAGCCCCAGCATTTT. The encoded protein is CASRTGTSNQPQHF.

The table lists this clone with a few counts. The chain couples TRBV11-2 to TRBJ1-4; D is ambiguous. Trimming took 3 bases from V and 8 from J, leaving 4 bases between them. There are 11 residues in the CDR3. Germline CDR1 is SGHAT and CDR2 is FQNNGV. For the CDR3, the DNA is TGTGCCAGCAGCTTTAGGGAAAAACTGTTTTTT. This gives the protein CASSFREKLFF.

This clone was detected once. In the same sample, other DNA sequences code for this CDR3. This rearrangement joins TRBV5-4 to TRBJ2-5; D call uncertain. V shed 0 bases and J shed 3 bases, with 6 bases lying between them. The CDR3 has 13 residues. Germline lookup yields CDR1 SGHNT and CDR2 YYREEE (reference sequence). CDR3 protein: CASSLDGKETQYF. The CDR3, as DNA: TGTGCCAGCAGCTTGGATGGGAAAGAGACCCAGTACTTC.

The CDR3 reads CASSPQRTQETQYF. The CDR3 DNA sequence: TGCGCCAGCAGCCCGCAGCGGACCCAAGAGACCCAGTACTTC. This chain joins TRBV4-3 and TRBJ2-5; possible D gene TRBD2, 5 bases. Trimming left V 4 bases short and J 1 base short, with 10 bases between. There are 14 residues in the CDR3. Germline loops: CDR1 LGHNA, CDR2 YSLEER.

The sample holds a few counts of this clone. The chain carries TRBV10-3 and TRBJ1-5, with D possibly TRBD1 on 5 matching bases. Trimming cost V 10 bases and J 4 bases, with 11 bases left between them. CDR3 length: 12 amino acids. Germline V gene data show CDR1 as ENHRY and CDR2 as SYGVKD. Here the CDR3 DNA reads TGTGCCACAAGAGACAGTAATCAGCCCCAGCATTTT. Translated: CATRDSNQPQHF.

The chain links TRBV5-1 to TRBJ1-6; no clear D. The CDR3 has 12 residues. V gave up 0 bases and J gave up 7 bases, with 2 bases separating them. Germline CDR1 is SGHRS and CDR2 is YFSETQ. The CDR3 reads CASSLGNSPLHF. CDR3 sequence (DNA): TGCGCCAGCAGCTTGGGGAATTCACCCCTCCACTTT.

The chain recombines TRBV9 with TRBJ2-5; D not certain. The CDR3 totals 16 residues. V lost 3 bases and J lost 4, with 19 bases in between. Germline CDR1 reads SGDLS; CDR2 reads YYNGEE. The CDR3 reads CASSGSGAPHLETQYF. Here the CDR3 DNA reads TGTGCCAGCAGCGGCTCCGGAGCTCCCCACTTAGAGACCCAGTACTTC.

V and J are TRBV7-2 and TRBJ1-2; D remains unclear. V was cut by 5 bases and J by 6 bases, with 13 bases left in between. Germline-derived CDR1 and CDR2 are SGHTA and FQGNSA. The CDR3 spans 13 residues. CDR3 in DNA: TGTGCCAGCAGCCCAACCGGGATCAATGGCTACACCTTC. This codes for CASSPTGINGYTF.

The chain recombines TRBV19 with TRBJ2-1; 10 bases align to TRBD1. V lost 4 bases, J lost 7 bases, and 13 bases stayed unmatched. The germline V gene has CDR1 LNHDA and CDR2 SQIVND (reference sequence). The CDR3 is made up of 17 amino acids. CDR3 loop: CASSTPPTGGTGNEQFF. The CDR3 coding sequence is TGTGCCAGTAGTACCCCCCCGACAGGGGGCACGGGAAATGAGCAGTTCTTC.

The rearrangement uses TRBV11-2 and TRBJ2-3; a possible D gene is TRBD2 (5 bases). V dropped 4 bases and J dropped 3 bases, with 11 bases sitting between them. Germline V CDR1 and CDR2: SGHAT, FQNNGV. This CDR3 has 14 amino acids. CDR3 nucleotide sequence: TGTGCCAGCAGCTCAAGACTACGTACAGATACGCAGTATTTT. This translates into CASSSRLRTDTQYF.

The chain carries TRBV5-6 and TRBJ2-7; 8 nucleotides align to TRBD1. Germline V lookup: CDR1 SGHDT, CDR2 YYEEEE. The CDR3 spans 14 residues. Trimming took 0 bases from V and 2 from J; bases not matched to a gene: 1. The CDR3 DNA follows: TGTGCCAGCAGCTTGGTGGACAGGGCCTACGAGCAGTACTTC. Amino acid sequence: CASSLVDRAYEQYF.

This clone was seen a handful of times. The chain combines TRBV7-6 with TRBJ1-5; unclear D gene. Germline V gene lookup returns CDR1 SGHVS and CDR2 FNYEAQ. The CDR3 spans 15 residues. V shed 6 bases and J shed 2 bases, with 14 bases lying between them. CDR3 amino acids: CASSPGFGGNQPQHF. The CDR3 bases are TGTGCCAGCAGTCCCGGTTTTGGAGGCAATCAGCCCCAGCATTTT.

CDR3 bases: TGCGCCAGCAGCTTTAGGGGACAGGGGAACACCGGGGAGCTGTTTTTT. The encoded protein is CASSFRGQGNTGELFF. The J gene is TRBJ2-2, the V gene TRBV5-1; TRBD1 agrees at 9 bases. Unmatched junction bases numbered 3, after V lost 2 bases and J lost 1 base. CDR1 SGHRS and CDR2 YFSETQ come from the germline V gene. CDR3 length: 16 residues.

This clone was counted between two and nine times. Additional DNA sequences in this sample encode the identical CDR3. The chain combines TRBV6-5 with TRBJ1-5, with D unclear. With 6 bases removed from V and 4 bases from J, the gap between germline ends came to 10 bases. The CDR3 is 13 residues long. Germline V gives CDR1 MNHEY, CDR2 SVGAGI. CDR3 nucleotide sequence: TGTGCCAGCAGCCCACCGGGGAATCAGCCCCAGCATTTT. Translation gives CASSPPGNQPQHF.

CDR3 sequence: CASSPNRGATNEKLFF. The CDR3 DNA is TGTGCCAGCAGTCCTAATCGGGGGGCAACTAATGAAAAACTGTTTTTT. The genes are TRBV11-2 and TRBJ1-4; D may be TRBD1 (5 bases). The CDR3 runs 16 residues. Per germline, CDR1 SGHAT and CDR2 FQNNGV. V lost 6 bases to trimming and J lost 0 bases, with 14 bases between them.

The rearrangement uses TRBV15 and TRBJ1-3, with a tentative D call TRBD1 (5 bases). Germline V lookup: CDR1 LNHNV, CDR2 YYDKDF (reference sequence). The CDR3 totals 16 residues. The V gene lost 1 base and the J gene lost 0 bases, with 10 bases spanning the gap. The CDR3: CATSRGDGSSGNTIYF. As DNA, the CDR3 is TGTGCCACCAGCAGAGGGGACGGAAGCTCTGGAAACACCATATATTTT.